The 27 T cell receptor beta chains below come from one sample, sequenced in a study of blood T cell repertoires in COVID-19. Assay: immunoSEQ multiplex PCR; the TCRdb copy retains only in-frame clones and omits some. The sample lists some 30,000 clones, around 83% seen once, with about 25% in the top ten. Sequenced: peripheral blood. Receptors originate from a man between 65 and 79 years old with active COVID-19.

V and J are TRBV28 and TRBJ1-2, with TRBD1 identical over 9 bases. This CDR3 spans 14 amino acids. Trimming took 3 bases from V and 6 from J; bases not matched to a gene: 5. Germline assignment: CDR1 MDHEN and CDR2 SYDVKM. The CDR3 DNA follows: TGTGCCAGCAGTTTTCCGGGACAGGGACATGGCTACACCTTC. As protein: CASSFPGQGHGYTF.

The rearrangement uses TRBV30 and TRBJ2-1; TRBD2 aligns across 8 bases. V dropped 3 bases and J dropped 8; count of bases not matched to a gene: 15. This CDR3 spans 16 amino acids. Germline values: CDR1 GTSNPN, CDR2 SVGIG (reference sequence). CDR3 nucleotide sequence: TGTGCCTGGAGGGCCGGACCGGGGGGGCAATACCATGAGCAGTTCTTC. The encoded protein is CAWRAGPGGQYHEQFF.

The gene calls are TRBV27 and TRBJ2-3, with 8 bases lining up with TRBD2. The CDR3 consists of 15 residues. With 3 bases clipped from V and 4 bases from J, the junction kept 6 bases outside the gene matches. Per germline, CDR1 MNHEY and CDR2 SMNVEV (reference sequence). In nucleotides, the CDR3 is TGTGCCAGCAGTTTTTTAGCGGGAAGGTCAGATACGCAGTATTTT. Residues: CASSFLAGRSDTQYF.

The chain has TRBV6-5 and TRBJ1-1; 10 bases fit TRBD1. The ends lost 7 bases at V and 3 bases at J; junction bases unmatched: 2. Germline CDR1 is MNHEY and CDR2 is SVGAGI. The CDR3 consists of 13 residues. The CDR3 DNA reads TGTGCCAGCAAGACAGGGGGCTACACTGAAGCTTTCTTT. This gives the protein CASKTGGYTEAFF.

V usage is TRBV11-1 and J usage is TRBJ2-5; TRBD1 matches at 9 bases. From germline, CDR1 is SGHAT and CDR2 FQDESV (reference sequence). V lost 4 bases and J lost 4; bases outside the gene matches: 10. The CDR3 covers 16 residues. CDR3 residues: CASSSGTGSRRETQYF. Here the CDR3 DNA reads TGTGCCAGCAGCTCCGGGACAGGGTCTAGGAGAGAGACCCAGTACTTC.

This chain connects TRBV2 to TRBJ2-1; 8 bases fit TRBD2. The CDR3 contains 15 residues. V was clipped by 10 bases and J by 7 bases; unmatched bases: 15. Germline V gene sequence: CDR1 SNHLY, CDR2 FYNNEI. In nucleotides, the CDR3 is TGTGCCACCAAGAACCCGGGGGGGGTCGTTAATGAGCAGTTCTTC. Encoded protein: CATKNPGGVVNEQFF.

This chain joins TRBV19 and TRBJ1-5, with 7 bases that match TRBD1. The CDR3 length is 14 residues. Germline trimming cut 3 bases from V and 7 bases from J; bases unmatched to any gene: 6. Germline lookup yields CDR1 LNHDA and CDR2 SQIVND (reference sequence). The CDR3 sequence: CASSIKGAGQPQHF. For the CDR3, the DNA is TGTGCCAGTAGTATCAAGGGGGCCGGACAGCCCCAGCATTTT.

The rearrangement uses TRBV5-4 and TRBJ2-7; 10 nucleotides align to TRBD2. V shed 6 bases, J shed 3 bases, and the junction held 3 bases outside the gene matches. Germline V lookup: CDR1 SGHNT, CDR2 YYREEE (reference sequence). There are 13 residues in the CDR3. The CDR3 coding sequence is TGTGCCAGCAAGCCTAGCGGGAGCTACGAGCAGTACTTC. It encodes CASKPSGSYEQYF.

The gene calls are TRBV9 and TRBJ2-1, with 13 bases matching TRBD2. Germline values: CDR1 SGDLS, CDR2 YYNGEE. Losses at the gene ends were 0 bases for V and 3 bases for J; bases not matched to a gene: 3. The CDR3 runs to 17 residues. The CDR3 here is CASSVGTSGGLYNEQFF. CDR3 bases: TGTGCCAGCAGCGTAGGGACTAGCGGGGGCCTCTACAATGAGCAGTTCTTC.

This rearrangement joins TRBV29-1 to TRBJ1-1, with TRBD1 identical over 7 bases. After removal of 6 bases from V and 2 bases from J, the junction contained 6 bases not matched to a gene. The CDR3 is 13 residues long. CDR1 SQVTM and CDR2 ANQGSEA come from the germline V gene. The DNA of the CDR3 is TGCAGCGTCGCTCGGACAGGCAACACTGAAGCTTTCTTT. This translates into CSVARTGNTEAFF.

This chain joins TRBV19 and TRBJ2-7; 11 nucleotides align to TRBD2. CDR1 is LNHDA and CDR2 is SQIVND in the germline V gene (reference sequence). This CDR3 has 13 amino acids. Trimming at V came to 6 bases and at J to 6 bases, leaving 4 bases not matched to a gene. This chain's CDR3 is CASSGLAGGEQYF. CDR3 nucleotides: TGTGCCAGTAGCGGACTAGCGGGTGGCGAGCAGTACTTC.

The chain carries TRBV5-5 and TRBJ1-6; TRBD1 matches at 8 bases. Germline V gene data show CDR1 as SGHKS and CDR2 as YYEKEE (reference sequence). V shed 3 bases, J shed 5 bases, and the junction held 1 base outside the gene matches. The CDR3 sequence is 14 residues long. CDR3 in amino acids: CASSSGQDNSPLHF. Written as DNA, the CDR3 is TGTGCCAGCAGCTCGGGACAGGATAATTCACCCCTCCACTTT.

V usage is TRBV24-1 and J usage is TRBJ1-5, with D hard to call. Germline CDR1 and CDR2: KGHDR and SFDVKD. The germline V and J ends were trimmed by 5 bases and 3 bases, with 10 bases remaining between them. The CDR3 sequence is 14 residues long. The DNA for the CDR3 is TGTGCCACCAGTGTCGGCCAGGTCAATCAGCCCCAGCATTTT. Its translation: CATSVGQVNQPQHF.

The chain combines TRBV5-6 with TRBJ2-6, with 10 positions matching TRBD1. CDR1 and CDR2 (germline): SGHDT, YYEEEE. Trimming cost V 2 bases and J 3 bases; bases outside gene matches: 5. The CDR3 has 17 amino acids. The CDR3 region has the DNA TGTGCCAGCAGCTTCGGACAGGGGGAAGTTGGGGCCAACGTCCTGACTTTC. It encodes CASSFGQGEVGANVLTF.

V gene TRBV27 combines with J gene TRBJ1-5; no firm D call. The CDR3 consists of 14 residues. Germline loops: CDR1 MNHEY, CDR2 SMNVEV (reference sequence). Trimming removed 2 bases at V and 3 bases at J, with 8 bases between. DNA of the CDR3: TGTGCCAGCAGTTTAAGCGGGCTCAATCAGCCCCAGCATTTT. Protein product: CASSLSGLNQPQHF.

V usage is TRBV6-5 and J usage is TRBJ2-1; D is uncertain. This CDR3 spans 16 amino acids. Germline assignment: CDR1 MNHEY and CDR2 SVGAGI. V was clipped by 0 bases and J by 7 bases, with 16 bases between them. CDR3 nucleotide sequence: TGTGCCAGCAGTTACTCGGAGAGTCGGGTTGGGAATGAGCAGTTCTTC. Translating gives CASSYSESRVGNEQFF.

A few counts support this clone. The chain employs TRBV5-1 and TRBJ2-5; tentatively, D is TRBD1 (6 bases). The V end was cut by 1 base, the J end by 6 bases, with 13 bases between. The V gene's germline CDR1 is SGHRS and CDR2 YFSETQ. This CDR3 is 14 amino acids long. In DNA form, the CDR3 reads TGCGCCAGCAGCTTGAGTGCAGGGGATAAGACCCAGTACTTC. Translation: CASSLSAGDKTQYF.

For the CDR3, the DNA is TGTGCCAGCCAGGGAGGGTTCACAGATACGCAGTATTTT. Translated: CASQGGFTDTQYF. This chain connects TRBV6-5 to TRBJ2-3, with 7 bases lining up with TRBD2. Per the germline V gene, CDR1 is MNHEY and CDR2 is SVGAGI. V lost 8 bases and J lost 2; bases outside the gene matches: 4. CDR3 length equals 13 residues.

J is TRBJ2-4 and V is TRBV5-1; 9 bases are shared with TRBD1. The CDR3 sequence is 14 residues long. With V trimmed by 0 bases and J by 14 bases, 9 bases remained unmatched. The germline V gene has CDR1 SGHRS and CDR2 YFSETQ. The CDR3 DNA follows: TGCGCCAGCAGCTTGGGGGACAGGGCAGTCCCCAAGTACTTC. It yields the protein CASSLGDRAVPKYF.

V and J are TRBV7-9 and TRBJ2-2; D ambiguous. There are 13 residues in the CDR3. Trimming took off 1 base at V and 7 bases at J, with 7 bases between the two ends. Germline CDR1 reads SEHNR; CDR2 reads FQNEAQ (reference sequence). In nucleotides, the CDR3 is TGTGCCAGCAGCTTAGTATCGGGCGGGGAGCTGTTTTTT. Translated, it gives CASSLVSGGELFF.

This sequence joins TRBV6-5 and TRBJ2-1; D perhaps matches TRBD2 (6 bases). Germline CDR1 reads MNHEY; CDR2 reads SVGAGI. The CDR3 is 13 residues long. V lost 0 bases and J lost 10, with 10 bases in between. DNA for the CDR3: TGTGCCAGCAGTTACTCGGGGGGACGGGAGCAGTTCTTC. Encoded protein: CASSYSGGREQFF.

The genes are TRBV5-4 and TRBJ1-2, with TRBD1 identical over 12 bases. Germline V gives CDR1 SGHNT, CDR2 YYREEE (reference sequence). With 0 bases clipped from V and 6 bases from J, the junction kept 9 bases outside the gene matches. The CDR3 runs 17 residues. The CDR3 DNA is TGTGCCAGCAGCTTGGGGGGCGGGACAGGGGGCGTCAATGGCTACACCTTC. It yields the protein CASSLGGGTGGVNGYTF.

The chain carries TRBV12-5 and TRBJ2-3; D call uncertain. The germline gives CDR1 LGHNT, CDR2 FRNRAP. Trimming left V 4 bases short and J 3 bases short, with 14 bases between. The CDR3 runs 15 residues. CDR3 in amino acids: CASGSGNSWTDTQYF. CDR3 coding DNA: TGTGCTAGTGGTTCTGGTAACAGTTGGACAGATACGCAGTATTTT.

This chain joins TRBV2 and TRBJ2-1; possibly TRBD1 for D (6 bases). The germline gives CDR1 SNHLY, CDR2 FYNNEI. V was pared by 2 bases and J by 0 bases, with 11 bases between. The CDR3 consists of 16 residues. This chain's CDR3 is CASSEWGLSSYNEQFF. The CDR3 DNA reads TGTGCCAGCAGTGAATGGGGGCTAAGCTCCTACAATGAGCAGTTCTTC.

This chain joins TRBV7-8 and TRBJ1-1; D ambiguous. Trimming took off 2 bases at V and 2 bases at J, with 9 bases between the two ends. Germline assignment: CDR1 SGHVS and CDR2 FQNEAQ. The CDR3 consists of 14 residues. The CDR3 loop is CASSLSADNTEAFF. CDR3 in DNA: TGTGCCAGCAGCTTATCGGCGGATAACACTGAAGCTTTCTTT.

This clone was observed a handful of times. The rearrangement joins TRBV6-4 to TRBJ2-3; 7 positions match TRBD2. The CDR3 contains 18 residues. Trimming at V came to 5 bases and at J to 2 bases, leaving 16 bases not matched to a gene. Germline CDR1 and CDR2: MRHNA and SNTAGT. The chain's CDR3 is CASSPNEGSGSFTDTQYF. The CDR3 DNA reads TGTGCCAGCAGTCCCAACGAGGGTAGCGGGTCTTTCACAGATACGCAGTATTTT.

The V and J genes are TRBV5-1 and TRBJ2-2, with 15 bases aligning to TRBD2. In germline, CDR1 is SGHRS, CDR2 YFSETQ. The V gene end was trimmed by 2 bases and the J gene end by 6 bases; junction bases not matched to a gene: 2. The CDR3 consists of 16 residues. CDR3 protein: CASSFGTSGGSGELFF. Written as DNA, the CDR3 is TGCGCCAGCAGCTTCGGGACTAGCGGGGGGTCCGGGGAGCTGTTTTTT.